The T cell receptor beta chain described here comes from a study of blood T cell repertoires in COVID-19. Study-wide context: The analysed material was cDNA or gDNA that came from T cells, B-cell-depleted T cells, or PBMCs.

Data came from immunoSEQ multiplex PCR; TCRdb stores just in-frame clones and leaves some out. The sample has around 170,000 clones; approximately 86% are singletons. Trimming cost V 3 bases and J 2 bases, with 7 bases left between them. This CDR3 is built from 13 residues. Germline CDR1 SGHTA, CDR2 FQGTGA. The V call is TRBV7-3, the J call TRBJ1-2; D possibly corresponds to TRBD1 (5 bases). Sequencing input: peripheral blood. The TCR comes from a man aged 50 or older with active or convalescent COVID-19. CDR3 sequence: CASSLDTNYGYTF. The CDR3 DNA follows: TGTGCCAGCAGCTTGGACACCAACTATGGCTACACCTTC.